The source of this TCR beta chain is a study of shared clonotypes between healthy human individuals (dated by TCRdb to between 2020 and 2021). Broadly, across the study: Two women and three men aged 18 to 49 years were included in the cohort. For each donor, CD4 naive and CD4 memory were each run on three plates, CD8 naive on two plates, and CD8 memory on one plate. The study deeply sequenced blood TCR repertoires of about five healthy adults to estimate repertoire size and the extent of clonotype sharing between individuals. Different laboratories and diverse techniques were used to prepare libraries and sequence TCR repertoires, to increase sequencing depth and limit assay-specific biases. Between about 0.8 and 9 billion PBMCs per donor were obtained by leukapheresis. General findings and caveats noted by the study authors: About 5% of naive CD4, 3.5% of naive CD8, 2.3% of memory CD4, and over 0.35% of memory CD8 clonotypes were shared across several donors. Clonotypes shared by all four sorted-subset donors showed higher generation probabilities than non-shared clonotypes. Sampling was restricted to blood, and TCR repertoires in tissue are likely to differ from TCR repertoires in blood. Rarefaction of sorted-subset datasets indicated incomplete sequencing despite the large sequencing depth. The small number of donors limited the genetic and exposure-history diversity represented. Pairwise subsampling indicated that sequencing depth was expected to affect the degree of clonotype sharing among donors. Naive subsets generally had larger estimated clonotype richness than memory subsets did.

The donors were healthy, HIV-negative adults who had no recently reported acute infections or vaccinations. Every donor was a Caucasian adult residing in Nashville, Tennessee, USA. CD4+ T cells were enriched by magnetic negative selection; naive cells were then positively selected on CD45RA, and the negative fraction formed the memory subset. Blood was obtained by leukapheresis, after which PBMCs were separated by Ficoll-Histopaque density gradient centrifugation and cryopreserved in liquid nitrogen vapor phase. Analytical flow cytometry was used to check the purity and quantity of each magnetically sorted T cell population. Each sorted fraction had its genomic DNA isolated and then quantified by UV absorbance on a Nanodrop 2000c. Notes on this clone: No cognate antigen has been identified for it. No much larger clone is present one base from it, and per-base qualities are unavailable.

CDR1 MDHEN and CDR2 SYDVKM were looked up in the germline V gene. The CDR3 holds 13 amino acids from the cysteine to the phenylalanine. The only DNA kept is the CDR3, 39 bases in frame from the first base. Deletion took 8 bases off V and 2 bases off J, with a span of 13 bases between the germline ends. TCR CDR3 regions were amplified from genomic DNA by multiplex PCR using the deep immunoSEQ assay. Extracted genomic DNA from each cell subset was distributed evenly across all wells of several immunoSEQ 96-well plates, and each plate was treated as a replicate. For sorted subsets, 200 to 250 ng of genomic DNA, equivalent to around 30,000 T cell genomes, went into each replicate PCR. Purified libraries were quantified with a Qubit 3.0 fluorometer, sized on a Bioanalyzer 2100, and re-quantified with the KAPA Library Quantification kit. Every immunoSEQ 96-well plate was sequenced on a dedicated single-read 150-cycle Illumina NextSeq 550 flow cell. The original methods were these. Because the immunoSEQ output held only junctional sequences and lacked quality scores, the filtering could not match the filtering applied to full-length reads. To assign V/J genes and CDR3, sequences were annotated using PyIR, a Python wrapper for IgBLAST v1.9, with IMGT germline references. Reads with weak V/J assignments (E-value above 1e-6), missing CDR3, stop codons, out-of-frame junctions, or ambiguous translated residues were removed. A V3J clonotype was defined by an identical inferred V gene, J gene, and CDR3 amino acid sequence. To compute the percentage overlap between repertoires, the number of shared unique clonotypes was divided by the size of the smaller repertoire. Richness of each repertoire was evaluated using RTK rarefaction, the Chao1 estimator, and Recon v2.1 estimates of unobserved clonotypes. Generation probabilities were computed with OLGA for all TCRbeta clonotypes obtained by the gDNA method from a few donors. TCRdb limited this immuneACCESS table to in-frame rearrangements with V and J called. A share of clones is missing; checked studies link under half to unresolved V genes, and the rest is unexplained. V, J and clone size are taken as reported in that table, and D and trimming were inferred from the DNA itself. This sample lists approximately 340,000 clones; approximately 79% were detected once. 10% of the sample comes from the top ten.

Material for sequencing was memory CD4+ T cells sorted from blood. The meaning of the sample's cell subset or site label: CD45RA-negative fraction. The TCR comes from a man aged 25 to 40 in good health. The rearranged chain carries TRBV28 and TRBJ2-7; the D region possibly corresponds to TRBD1 (6 bases align). The DNA is TGTGCCAGCTGGTTAACAGGGACCTACGAGCAGTACTTC. The resulting protein is CASWLTGTYEQYF.